This T cell receptor (beta chain) was captured in a study of blood T cell repertoires in COVID-19. Study-wide context: COVID-19 samples collected from the United States, Italy and Spain covered acute and convalescent phases. Sources were T cells, B-cell-depleted T cells, or PBMCs; the material itself was cDNA or gDNA.

Method: immunoSEQ multiplex PCR; TCRdb's copy keeps in-frame clones and lacks some. The top ten clones hold about 3% of a sample with about 400,000 clones, more than 85% of them seen once. Trimming at V came to 6 bases and at J to 0 bases, leaving 14 bases not matched to a gene. This CDR3 spans 19 amino acids. The germline V gene has CDR1 ENHRY and CDR2 SYGVKD. This TCR derives from a human donor in a cohort sampled during active COVID-19. The sequencing sample was made of peripheral blood. This chain connects TRBV10-3 to TRBJ2-1, with TRBD2 identical over 10 bases. CDR3 bases: TGTGCCATCAGGGAAGTATCTAGCGGGGGCGTTCTCTCCTACAATGAGCAGTTCTTC. It yields the protein CAIREVSSGGVLSYNEQFF.